This T cell receptor beta chain stems from a study of blood T cells in healthy people across ages. Through a sample-barcoded 5' primer and a J-beta primer mix, a second PCR was run for roughly 7 to 11 cycles. TCRdb independently ran MiXCR on the 5' RACE reads; one entry per CDR3 protein. The table includes 650,000 to 950,000 distinct CDR3 sequences, roughly 44% detected once. The sequence was obtained from a man in his 60s in good health. The specimen sequenced was blood.

The CDR3 DNA sequence: TGTGCCAGCACCCCTGATGATGGGGCTCGCAACGAGCAGTACTTC. This codes for CASTPDDGARNEQYF. V is TRBV6-5 and J is TRBJ2-7; a weak D match, TRBD1 (5 bases). This CDR3 spans 15 amino acids. V was trimmed by 7 bases and J by 5 bases, leaving 21 bases between them. Germline lookup yields CDR1 MNHEY and CDR2 SVGAGI.